The 10 T cell receptor beta chains given below trace back to one sample, sequenced in a study of shared clonotypes between healthy human individuals. TCRdb keeps only in-frame clones here, not all; method: immunoSEQ multiplex PCR. The sample yields approximately 1,500,000 clones, over 95% seen once. The sequencing input was naive CD4+ T cells sorted from blood. Indicated subset: CD45RA+ positively selected. All receptors come from a man aged 25-45 years in good health.

The V and J genes are TRBV5-5 and TRBJ1-3, with D perhaps matching TRBD1 (6 bases). Trimming cost V 10 bases and J 1 base, with 18 bases left between them. The CDR3 is 15 residues long. Germline V CDR1 and CDR2: SGHKS, YYEKEE (reference sequence). The CDR3 here is CASHEGGSSGNTIYF. The CDR3 coding sequence is TGTGCCTCTCACGAGGGGGGAAGTTCTGGAAACACCATATATTTT.

The rearrangement links TRBV10-3 to TRBJ2-3, with TRBD1 identical over 11 bases. J was trimmed by 3 bases and V by 6 bases; bases with no gene match: 2. This CDR3 has 14 amino acids. The germline V gene has CDR1 ENHRY and CDR2 SYGVKD. The CDR3: CAISGTGGTDTQYF. The CDR3 bases are TGTGCCATCAGCGGGACAGGGGGAACAGATACGCAGTATTTT.

The CDR3 DNA follows: TGTGCCAGCAGCTTAGAAATGACTAGCGGGATAAGCACAGATACGCAGTATTTT. This encodes CASSLEMTSGISTDTQYF. The chain has TRBV7-9 and TRBJ2-3; TRBD2 aligns across 11 bases. Germline V lookup: CDR1 SEHNR, CDR2 FQNEAQ (reference sequence). The ends lost 1 base at V and 0 bases at J; junction bases unmatched: 6. The CDR3 length is 18 residues.

CDR3 bases: TGTGCCATCAGTGGGGACAGCAAAATTTACAATGAGCAGTTCTTC. It yields the protein CAISGDSKIYNEQFF. V usage is TRBV10-3 and J usage is TRBJ2-1; 7 nucleotides agree with TRBD1. CDR1 and CDR2 (germline): ENHRY, SYGVKD. This CDR3 is built from 15 residues. V trimming: 4 bases; J trimming: 4 bases; junction bases outside the gene matches: 7.

The chain has TRBV10-1 and TRBJ2-3; D not resolved. V dropped 6 bases and J dropped 4 bases, with 14 bases sitting between them. This CDR3 has 14 residues. Per the germline V gene, CDR1 is WNHNN and CDR2 is SYGVQD (reference sequence). CDR3 residues: CASRRTVQSDTQYF. The DNA of the CDR3 is TGCGCCAGCAGACGGACCGTCCAGTCAGATACGCAGTATTTT.

The CDR3 loop reads CASSLDPARGRPDTQYF. The CDR3 region has the DNA TGTGCCAGCAGCTTAGATCCCGCCAGGGGAAGGCCAGATACGCAGTATTTT. J is TRBJ2-3 and V is TRBV7-9; the D gene is possibly TRBD1 (6 bases). The germline CDR1 and CDR2 sequences are SEHNR and FQNEAQ (reference sequence). The CDR3 is 17 residues long. Trimming pared 1 base from V and 4 bases from J, leaving 18 bases between.

CDR3 sequence reads: CAWRTSGTYEQYF. The DNA for the CDR3 is TGTGCCTGGAGGACTAGCGGAACCTACGAGCAGTACTTC. The rearrangement joins TRBV30 to TRBJ2-7; 9 nucleotides line up with TRBD2. CDR1 is GTSNPN, CDR2 SVGIG, per germline (reference sequence). The CDR3 is 13 amino acids. V dropped 3 bases and J dropped 2; count of bases not matched to a gene: 2. The full variable domain, with the rest looked up from reference TRBV30 and TRBJ2-7, is SQTIHQWPATLVQPVGSPLSLECTVEGTSNPNLYWYRQAAGRGLQLLFYSVGIGQISSEVPQNLSASRPQDRQFILSSKKLLLSDSGFYLCAWRTSGTYEQYFGPGTRLTVT.

The CDR3 bases are TGCGCCAGCAGCAGATCGGACAGGGGTATCGGAGCTTTCTTT. Translating gives CASSRSDRGIGAFF. This chain links TRBV5-1 with TRBJ1-1; 9 positions agree with TRBD1. The ends lost 4 bases at V and 10 bases at J; junction bases unmatched: 11. The CDR3 runs 14 residues. Germline CDR1 is SGHRS and CDR2 is YFSETQ.

V and J are TRBV7-9 and TRBJ1-5; the D is unclear. Germline V lookup: CDR1 SEHNR, CDR2 FQNEAQ (reference sequence). The CDR3 has 16 residues. Trimming pared 0 bases from V and 4 bases from J, leaving 13 bases between. The CDR3 spells CASSLALAEKNQPQHF. The CDR3 nucleotides read TGTGCCAGCAGCTTAGCGTTGGCAGAGAAGAATCAGCCCCAGCATTTT.

The V and J genes are TRBV15 and TRBJ2-1, with D perhaps TRBD2 (5 bases). Per germline, CDR1 LNHNV and CDR2 YYDKDF (reference sequence). V gave up 0 bases and J gave up 7 bases, with 13 bases separating them. This CDR3 has 15 amino acids. As DNA, the CDR3 is TGTGCCACCAGCAGAGATGAGGGTAGCAGAAATGAGCAGTTCTTC. Residues: CATSRDEGSRNEQFF.